Listed here are 28 T cell receptor beta chains from one sample, sequenced in a study of response to subunit inactivated influenza vaccine. TCRdb used MiXCR to reprocess the RT-PCR reads, holding one entry per CDR3 protein. The sample comprises 590,000 or so distinct CDR3 sequences, approximately 14% of which are singletons, and about 7.4% rests with the top ten. The sequencing here drew on PBMCs from blood, taken around 14 days before vaccination. The receptors come from a man between 45 and 60 years old who received an inactivated influenza vaccine.

The chain links TRBV12-3 or TRBV12-4 to TRBJ1-5, with D unclear. This CDR3 has 12 residues. Trimming stripped 5 bases from V and 6 bases from J, with 8 bases between. The CDR3 loop reads CASSGSAQPQHF. The CDR3 region has the DNA TGTGCCAGCAGTGGTTCCGCTCAGCCCCAGCATTTT.

There are a few counts of this clonotype. This sequence joins TRBV7-2 and TRBJ2-7; TRBD1 matches at 9 bases. J gave up 5 bases and V 4 bases, and 6 bases lay outside the gene matches. The CDR3 extends over 14 amino acids. Germline V gives CDR1 SGHTA, CDR2 FQGNSA. This chain's CDR3 is CASSSGQGTHEQYF. The CDR3 DNA follows: TGTGCCAGCAGCTCGGGACAGGGTACCCACGAGCAGTACTTC.

This clonotype was counted a few times. This rearrangement joins TRBV24-1 to TRBJ2-7; no clear D gene. The CDR3 covers 12 residues. CDR1 is KGHDR, CDR2 SFDVKD, per germline. V gave up 1 base and J gave up 5 bases, with 5 bases separating them. CDR3 sequence reads: CATSDLKDEQYF. CDR3 nucleotide sequence: TGTGCCACCAGTGATTTAAAGGACGAGCAGTACTTC.

The sample holds a few counts of this clonotype. V gene TRBV12-5 combines with J gene TRBJ2-3; no reliable D call. V lost 1 base and J 1 base, leaving 12 bases between the germline ends. CDR3 length equals 16 residues. Per the germline V gene, CDR1 is LGHNT and CDR2 is FRNRAP. CDR3 in amino acids: CASGLGISARTDTQYF. The CDR3 DNA reads as TGTGCTAGTGGTTTGGGGATATCTGCGCGCACAGATACGCAGTATTTT.

This clonotype was counted a few times. V gene TRBV11-2 combines with J gene TRBJ2-3; 10 nucleotides line up with TRBD1. Germline lookup yields CDR1 SGHAT and CDR2 FQNNGV. This CDR3 region has 16 residues. J was trimmed by 4 bases and V by 5 bases; bases with no gene match: 9. The CDR3 DNA is TGTGCCAGCAGCACCTGGACAGGGGGTCGCGCAGATACGCAGTATTTT. Protein: CASSTWTGGRADTQYF. The variable domain in full, with the rest retrieved from reference TRBV11-2 and TRBJ2-3, is EAGVAQSPRYKIIEKRQSVAFWCNPISGHATLYWYQQILGQGPKLLIQFQNNGVVDDSQLPKDRFSAERLKGVDSTLKIQPAKLEDSAVYLCASSTWTGGRADTQYFGPGTRLTVL.

The CDR3 loop reads CSVRDLGRNYGYTF. CDR3 DNA: TGCAGCGTGCGAGACTTAGGACGCAACTATGGCTACACCTTC. The chain joins TRBV29-1 to TRBJ1-2; D gene unclear. Germline loops: CDR1 SQVTM, CDR2 ANQGSEA. This CDR3 has 14 residues. Trimming left V 6 bases short and J 2 bases short, with 16 bases between.

The chain uses TRBV14 and TRBJ2-1, with 9 nucleotides matching TRBD2. The CDR3 has 16 amino acids. V shed 1 base and J 8 bases; nucleotides not matched to a gene: 9. CDR1 and CDR2 (germline): SGHDN, FVKESK. CDR3 coding DNA: TGTGCCAGCAGCCAAGGGACTAGCGTTATCGGCGATGAGCAGTTCTTC. It codes for CASSQGTSVIGDEQFF.

CDR3 in amino acids: CASRGGYGRGGTDTQYF. DNA of the CDR3: TGTGCCAGCAGAGGCGGGTACGGCAGGGGGGGGACAGATACGCAGTATTTT. This rearrangement joins TRBV2 to TRBJ2-3; the D call may be TRBD1 or TRBD2 (7 bases each). CDR1 is SNHLY, CDR2 FYNNEI, per germline. This CDR3 has 17 amino acids. The V end lost 6 bases, the J end lost 3 bases, and 22 bases lay between the germline ends.

The rearrangement uses TRBV7-2 and TRBJ2-7, with 7 bases aligning to TRBD1. Germline loops: CDR1 SGHTA, CDR2 FQGNSA. The CDR3 extends over 14 amino acids. Germline trimming cut 4 bases from V and 3 bases from J; bases unmatched to any gene: 6. The CDR3 is CASSSGTAIYEQYF. As DNA, the CDR3 is TGTGCCAGCAGCTCCGGGACAGCTATCTACGAGCAGTACTTC. The full variable domain, its missing parts supplied by reference TRBV7-2 and TRBJ2-7, is GAGVSQSPSNKVTEKGKDVELRCDPISGHTALYWYRQSLGQGLEFLIYFQGNSAPDKSGLPSDRFSAERTGGSVSTLTIQRTQQEDSAVYLCASSSGTAIYEQYFGPGTRLTVT.

The chain uses TRBV5-1 and TRBJ2-3, with D perhaps TRBD2 (5 bases). The V end lost 2 bases, the J end lost 5 bases, and 12 bases lay between the germline ends. Germline V gene data show CDR1 as SGHRS and CDR2 as YFSETQ. CDR3 length: 14 amino acids. This CDR3 is CASSFGRVQDTQYF. The DNA of the CDR3 is TGCGCCAGCAGCTTTGGGCGGGTCCAAGATACGCAGTATTTT.

This clonotype occurred a few times. This chain links TRBV11-2 with TRBJ2-7, with D possibly TRBD1 on 6 matching bases. Trimming cost V 4 bases and J 5 bases, with 15 bases left between them. The CDR3 has 14 residues. Looked up from germline, CDR1 is SGHAT and CDR2 is FQNNGV. The CDR3 nucleotides read TGTGCCAGCAGCTCAGGAGAGGGGGTGCACGAGCAGTACTTC. Amino acid sequence: CASSSGEGVHEQYF.

This clonotype was detected ten times or more. V and J are TRBV2 and TRBJ1-1; the D gene is possibly TRBD1 (5 bases). CDR1 and CDR2 from the germline V gene are SNHLY and FYNNEI. V was clipped by 3 bases and J by 7 bases, with 15 bases between them. There are 14 residues in the CDR3. The chain's CDR3 is CASSEGPTGLEAFF. CDR3 DNA: TGTGCCAGCAGTGAGGGACCAACAGGACTTGAAGCTTTCTTT.

This clonotype has more than one count but fewer than ten. The rearrangement joins TRBV5-1 to TRBJ1-1, with D uncertain. The CDR3 is made up of 17 amino acids. Germline V lookup: CDR1 SGHRS, CDR2 YFSETQ. Between the trimmed V and J ends, which lost 0 bases and 5 bases, there was a span of 20 bases. CDR3 sequence: CASSLASASRDLTEAFF. The CDR3 coding sequence is TGCGCCAGCAGCTTGGCTAGCGCGTCGAGGGATTTGACTGAAGCTTTCTTT.

This clonotype turned up a few times. J is TRBJ2-1 and V is TRBV5-1, with D possibly TRBD2 on 5 matching bases. V was clipped by 1 base and J by 8 bases, with 10 bases between them. The CDR3 covers 13 residues. The germline CDR1 and CDR2 sequences are SGHRS and YFSETQ. The CDR3 reads CASSLFSADEQFF. CDR3 nucleotides: TGCGCCAGCAGCTTGTTTTCAGCGGATGAGCAGTTCTTC.

This clonotype came up a few times. The chain is built from TRBV12-3 or TRBV12-4 and TRBJ1-1; D remains ambiguous. The V end lost 8 bases, the J end lost 2 bases, and 12 bases lay between the germline ends. This CDR3 has 13 amino acids. The CDR3 sequence: CASRAVTNTEAFF. The CDR3 DNA sequence: TGTGCCAGCCGGGCCGTGACTAACACTGAAGCTTTCTTT.

This clonotype was seen only a few times. The genes are TRBV7-9 and TRBJ2-5; D gene unclear. CDR3 length equals 14 residues. Germline V CDR1 and CDR2: SEHNR, FQNEAQ (reference sequence). Trimming removed 5 bases from V and 4 bases from J, with 14 bases in between. The CDR3 nucleotides read TGTGCCAGCAGCCGGGCGATAGGTGGAGAGACCCAGTACTTC. Translated: CASSRAIGGETQYF.

The V gene is TRBV5-1, the J gene TRBJ1-2; 8 bases are a match to TRBD1. Germline trimming cut 3 bases from V and 4 bases from J; bases unmatched to any gene: 8. The CDR3 contains 15 residues. CDR1 and CDR2 from the germline V gene are SGHRS and YFSETQ. CDR3 loop: CASSWGADRAYGYTF. CDR3 sequence (DNA): TGCGCCAGCAGCTGGGGGGCGGACAGGGCCTATGGCTACACCTTC.

This chain links TRBV20-1 with TRBJ2-7; TRBD1 agrees at 7 bases. CDR1 and CDR2 from the germline V gene are DFQATT and SNEGSKA (reference sequence). The trim removed 5 bases at V and 2 bases at J, leaving 9 bases unmatched. This CDR3 has 14 amino acids. The CDR3 sequence: CSAPKRDSPYEQYF. The CDR3 nucleotides are TGCAGTGCTCCAAAAAGGGACAGCCCCTACGAGCAGTACTTC.

With respect to this clonotype: Compared with germline, one end of the junction differs, possibly owing to a read error. This chain's CDR3 is CASSLPRGREALF. The DNA for the CDR3 is TGTGCCAGCAGCTTACCCAGGGGCCGTGAAGCTCTCTTT. The gene calls are TRBV11-2 and TRBJ1-1; D possibly corresponds to TRBD1 (6 bases). CDR3 length: 13 amino acids. The V gene's germline CDR1 is SGHAT and CDR2 FQNNGV.

This clonotype was observed a handful of times. CDR3 sequence reads: CASSPPAGTSGSLFTGELFF. CDR3 DNA sequence: TGTGCCAGCAGCCCACCCGCCGGGACTAGCGGGAGTTTGTTCACCGGGGAGCTGTTTTTT. The chain carries TRBV5-6 and TRBJ2-2; 14 bases agree with TRBD2. This CDR3 region has 20 residues. The trim removed 4 bases at V and 4 bases at J, leaving 15 bases unmatched. Germline V CDR1 and CDR2: SGHDT, YYEEEE.

The chain joins TRBV7-2 to TRBJ2-1; possibly TRBD2 for D (5 bases). CDR1 is SGHTA and CDR2 is FQGNSA in the germline V gene. CDR3 length: 14 amino acids. With 1 base removed from V and 9 bases from J, the gap between germline ends came to 13 bases. In nucleotides, the CDR3 is TGTGCCAGCAGCTTAGTTCGGGATACGGGTGAGCAGTTCTTC. It codes for CASSLVRDTGEQFF.

In its sample, this clonotype was seen a few times. The chain has TRBV20-1 and TRBJ2-1; 7 bases align to TRBD2. V lost 0 bases and J lost 2; bases outside the gene matches: 10. The CDR3 sequence is 17 residues long. CDR1 is DFQATT and CDR2 is SNEGSKA in the germline V gene (reference sequence). DNA of the CDR3: TGCAGTGCTAGAGATACGTCGGGGGAGGGCCCCTACAATGAGCAGTTCTTC. Its protein product is CSARDTSGEGPYNEQFF.

This clonotype was detected many times. V is TRBV7-2 and J is TRBJ1-6; D remains unclear. The CDR3 contains 13 residues. V shed 2 bases and J shed 8 bases, with 7 bases lying between them. Germline V lookup: CDR1 SGHTA, CDR2 FQGNSA. The CDR3 coding sequence is TGTGCCAGCAGCTTAATTATGGATTCACCCCTCCACTTT. Residues: CASSLIMDSPLHF.

The CDR3 here is CSARPSGSRIYYEQYF. CDR3 nucleotide sequence: TGCAGTGCTAGACCTAGCGGGAGCAGAATATACTACGAGCAGTACTTC. The rearrangement uses TRBV20-1 and TRBJ2-7, with TRBD2 matching over 10 bases. The CDR3 runs to 16 residues. Germline V gives CDR1 DFQATT, CDR2 SNEGSKA (reference sequence). With V trimmed by 2 bases and J by 3 bases, 10 bases remained unmatched.

The rearrangement uses TRBV20-1 and TRBJ1-3; D not resolved. This CDR3 spans 13 amino acids. V was cut by 4 bases and J by 7 bases, with 14 bases left in between. Germline V gene sequence: CDR1 DFQATT, CDR2 SNEGSKA (reference sequence). This CDR3 reads CSAIRTKGNTIYF. For the CDR3, the DNA is TGCAGTGCTATAAGGACGAAAGGGAACACCATATATTTT.

This clonotype came up many times. This chain connects TRBV5-1 to TRBJ2-7; 12 bases agree with TRBD2. With 0 bases clipped from V and 7 bases from J, the junction kept 8 bases outside the gene matches. This CDR3 has 16 amino acids. Germline values: CDR1 SGHRS, CDR2 YFSETQ. CDR3: CASSLGGLAGMGEQYF. The DNA for the CDR3 is TGCGCCAGCAGCTTGGGAGGACTAGCGGGAATGGGAGAGCAGTACTTC.

This clonotype has a count of ten or more. This chain connects TRBV12-3 or TRBV12-4 to TRBJ1-1, with 8 bases identical to TRBD1. CDR3 length equals 13 residues. The V segment lost 7 bases and the J segment 1 base; nucleotides outside the gene matches: 2. CDR3 nucleotides: TGTGCCAGCACCGGACAGGGGAACACTGAAGCTTTCTTT. Translation: CASTGQGNTEAFF.

This clonotype occurred a few times. This chain joins TRBV6-5 and TRBJ1-1; no clear D gene. Trimming cost V 3 bases and J 3 bases, with 11 bases left between them. The germline gives CDR1 MNHEY, CDR2 SVGAGI. The CDR3 length is 14 residues. CDR3 sequence (DNA): TGTGCCAGCAGTTATAGTCCCTTGGACACTGAAGCTTTCTTT. This translates into CASSYSPLDTEAFF.